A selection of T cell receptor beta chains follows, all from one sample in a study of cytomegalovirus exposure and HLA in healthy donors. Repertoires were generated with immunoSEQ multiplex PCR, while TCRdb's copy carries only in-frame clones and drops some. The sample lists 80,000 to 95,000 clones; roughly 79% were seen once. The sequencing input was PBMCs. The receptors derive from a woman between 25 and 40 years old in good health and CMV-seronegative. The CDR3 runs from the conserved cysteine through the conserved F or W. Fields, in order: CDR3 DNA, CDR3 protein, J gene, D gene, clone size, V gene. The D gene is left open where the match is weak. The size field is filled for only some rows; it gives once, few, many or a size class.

TGTGCCAGCAGTCCCATCACAGGGGTCGGGGCCAACGTCCTGACTTTC	CASSPITGVGANVLTF	TRBJ2-6	TRBD1	.	TRBV27
TGTGCCAGCAGTGCCTTAGCGGGAGGGGGGAATGAGCAGTTCTTC	CASSALAGGGNEQFF	TRBJ2-1	TRBD2	few	TRBV6-5
TGTGCCAGCAGAGATACGACAGGGAAGTGGAGACAGCCCCAGCATTTT	CASRDTTGKWRQPQHF	TRBJ1-5	TRBD1	.	TRBV2
TGTGCCAGCAGCTTATTAGTGAACACCGGGGAGCTGTTTTTT	CASSLLVNTGELFF	TRBJ2-2	.	.	TRBV7-6
TGTGCCAGCAGCTCGGACAGGGGGCAATACGAGCAGTACTTC	CASSSDRGQYEQYF	TRBJ2-7	TRBD1	.	TRBV7-2
TGTGCCAGCAGCGTGAAACTGAGGCTGCAGGGCGCTGGAAACACCATATATTTT	CASSVKLRLQGAGNTIYF	TRBJ1-3	.	.	TRBV7-9
TGTGCCAGCTCACCAAGCGCTAGCGGGGTGGAGACCCAGTACTTC	CASSPSASGVETQYF	TRBJ2-5	TRBD2	.	TRBV18
TGCAGTGCTAGGAGGCCAGATACGCAGTATTTT	CSARRPDTQYF	TRBJ2-3	.	few	TRBV20-1
TGTGCCAGCATCGAGGATCAAGCAGCTAGCACAGATACGCAGTATTTT	CASIEDQAASTDTQYF	TRBJ2-3	.	.	TRBV2
TGTGCCGTTTCAGAGGAGGGAGGCCTCCAAGAGACCCAGTACTTC	CAVSEEGGLQETQYF	TRBJ2-5	.	.	TRBV6-1
TGTGCCAGCAGTCTCTACCGGCGACAGAGACTAGATTCACCCATCAGTGAGCAGTTCTTC	CASSLYRRQRLDSPISEQFF	TRBJ2-1	.	.	TRBV27
TGTGCCAGCAGTCCTCGGGACAGCTCCTACGAGCAGTACTTC	CASSPRDSSYEQYF	TRBJ2-7	TRBD1	few	TRBV27
TGTGCCAGCAGAACCCCTGACAGGGGAGGCAATCAGCCCCAGCATTTT	CASRTPDRGGNQPQHF	TRBJ1-5	TRBD1	.	TRBV28
TGTGCCAGCAGCAGGACAGGGTCCTACAATGAGCAGTTCTTC	CASSRTGSYNEQFF	TRBJ2-1	TRBD1	.	TRBV9
TGTGCCAGCAGCTTAGCGCCGGTAGATACGCAGTATTTT	CASSLAPVDTQYF	TRBJ2-3	.	.	TRBV7-8
TGTGCCAGCTCTCAGGCTAGCGGGAGATCCCTGATAGATACGCAGTATTTT	CASSQASGRSLIDTQYF	TRBJ2-3	TRBD2	once	TRBV2
TGCGCCAGCAGGCCCGGGACTAGCGGGATCAGCTCCTACAATGAGCAGTTCTTC	CASRPGTSGISSYNEQFF	TRBJ2-1	TRBD2	.	TRBV5-1
TGTGCCATCAGTGAACAGGGGGGCACCGGGGAGCTGTTTTTT	CAISEQGGTGELFF	TRBJ2-2	TRBD1	.	TRBV10-3
TGTGCCAGCAGAACCACAGGGGCGGCCAACTATGGCTACACCTTC	CASRTTGAANYGYTF	TRBJ1-2	TRBD1	.	TRBV7-2
TGTGCCAGTAGTATCCGACAATCCCCCTACGAGCAGTACTTC	CASSIRQSPYEQYF	TRBJ2-7	.	.	TRBV19
TGTGCCAGCAAAGCGACGGGGGGCAATAATTCACCCCTCCACTTT	CASKATGGNNSPLHF	TRBJ1-6	.	.	TRBV21-1
TGTGCCTGGAGTGGGGACAGCTCCTACGAGCAGTACTTC	CAWSGDSSYEQYF	TRBJ2-7	TRBD1	.	TRBV30
TGTGCCAGTAGTATATGGGGACGGCGGAGGGCTAATGAAAAACTGTTTTTT	CASSIWGRRRANEKLFF	TRBJ1-4	.	.	TRBV19
TGTGCCAGTAGTTGGACTTTCTCTGGGGCCAACGTCCTGACTTTC	CASSWTFSGANVLTF	TRBJ2-6	.	few	TRBV19